The 20 T cell receptor beta chains presented below share a single source sample, sequenced in a study of chemoradiotherapy in HPV16-positive cancers. The table came from immunoSEQ multiplex PCR; TCRdb's copy has only in-frame clones and leaves some out. The table lists about 14,000 clones, more than 70% of them singletons. This specimen consisted of tumor tissue, obtained from a patient who underwent chemoradiotherapy. These receptors all come from a human donor with HPV-associated anogenital cancer.

This chain connects TRBV4-2 to TRBJ2-5; D is perhaps TRBD2 (5 bases). The CDR3 spans 17 residues. V lost 3 bases and J lost 4, with 21 bases in between. Germline loops: CDR1 LGHNA, CDR2 YNFKEQ. In DNA, the CDR3 is TGTGCCAGCAGCCAGATCAGCGGACTGGCTGGAGGAGAGACCCAGTACTTC. It is translated as CASSQISGLAGGETQYF.

This sequence joins TRBV6-1 and TRBJ2-1, with 12 bases identical to TRBD2. The CDR3 loop spans 15 amino acids. Germline CDR1 and CDR2: MNHNS and SASEGT. Trimming took 6 bases from V and 7 from J; bases not matched to a gene: 7. DNA of the CDR3: TGTGCCAGCAGGAGACTAGCGGGAGTAGAGAATGAGCAGTTCTTC. Translating it yields CASRRLAGVENEQFF.

The chain employs TRBV30 and TRBJ2-5, with D perhaps TRBD1 (5 bases). Germline values: CDR1 GTSNPN, CDR2 SVGIG (reference sequence). V shed 0 bases and J shed 3 bases, with 11 bases lying between them. This CDR3 is 14 amino acids long. Here the CDR3 reads CAWSVGGAEETQYF. The CDR3 nucleotides are TGTGCCTGGAGTGTCGGTGGGGCTGAAGAGACCCAGTACTTC.

The chain couples TRBV19 to TRBJ1-2; 7 nucleotides agree with TRBD1. The J segment lost 1 base and the V segment lost 1 base, leaving 3 bases of the junction unmatched. From germline, CDR1 is LNHDA and CDR2 SQIVND (reference sequence). CDR3 size: 15 residues. In DNA form, the CDR3 reads TGTGCCAGTAGTATAGCAGACAGGGATAACTATGGCTACACCTTC. Translated: CASSIADRDNYGYTF.

The chain combines TRBV7-3 with TRBJ1-3; D might be TRBD1 (5 bases). Germline V gene lookup returns CDR1 SGHTA and CDR2 FQGTGA. Trimming pared 5 bases from V and 4 bases from J, leaving 21 bases between. The CDR3 loop spans 17 amino acids. The CDR3 sequence is CASSPRGPPSLGNTIYF. The CDR3 coding sequence is TGTGCCAGCAGCCCGAGGGGCCCGCCGTCCCTGGGAAACACCATATATTTT.

The sample holds one count of this clone. V usage is TRBV5-4 and J usage is TRBJ2-1; TRBD2 aligns across 7 bases. The CDR3 runs 14 residues. CDR1 SGHNT and CDR2 YYREEE come from the germline V gene (reference sequence). J lost 0 bases, V lost 4 bases, and 1 base had no gene match. The CDR3 region is CASSGRGSYNEQFF. DNA of the CDR3: TGTGCCAGCAGCGGGAGGGGCTCCTACAATGAGCAGTTCTTC.

This rearrangement joins TRBV7-9 to TRBJ1-1; D might be TRBD1 (6 bases). Trimming took off 4 bases at V and 6 bases at J, with 12 bases between the two ends. Germline V gene data show CDR1 as SEHNR and CDR2 as FQNEAQ (reference sequence). The CDR3 has 13 amino acids. The CDR3 DNA sequence: TGTGCCAGCAGCTCACAGGAGGGGGCTGAAGCTTTCTTT. It yields the protein CASSSQEGAEAFF.

V usage is TRBV25-1 and J usage is TRBJ2-7; 7 nucleotides match TRBD2. V lost 4 bases, J lost 3 bases, and 6 bases stayed unmatched. This CDR3 comprises 14 residues. The germline CDR1 and CDR2 sequences are MGHDK and SYGVNS. CDR3 coding DNA: TGTGCCAGCAGTGTCCGGGGGGAAATCTACGAGCAGTACTTC. Translating it yields CASSVRGEIYEQYF.

The chain links TRBV19 to TRBJ1-2; TRBD1 is a possible D gene (6 bases). The CDR3 has 15 amino acids. With 8 bases removed from V and 1 base from J, the gap between germline ends came to 17 bases. CDR1 and CDR2 from the germline V gene are LNHDA and SQIVND (reference sequence). CDR3 protein: CASSHDRFNNYGYTF. CDR3 coding DNA: TGTGCCAGTTCTCACGACAGGTTCAATAACTATGGCTACACCTTC.

The rearrangement joins TRBV25-1 to TRBJ2-5; TRBD1 is a possible D gene (6 bases). Deletions cut 2 bases from V and 5 bases from J, with 18 bases between. The germline CDR1 and CDR2 sequences are MGHDK and SYGVNS. The CDR3 covers 16 residues. CDR3 protein: CASSEGEDSLRETQYF. The DNA for the CDR3 is TGTGCCAGCAGTGAAGGAGAGGACAGCCTTCGGGAGACCCAGTACTTC. The variable domain in full, with the rest retrieved from reference TRBV25-1 and TRBJ2-5, is EADIYQTPRYLVIGTGKKITLECSQTMGHDKMYWYQQDPGMELHLIHYSYGVNSTEKGDLSSESTVSRIRTEHFPLTLESARPSHTSQYLCASSEGEDSLRETQYFGPGTRLLVL.

The gene calls are TRBV7-9 and TRBJ2-3, with D possibly being TRBD2 (6 bases). The CDR3 is 16 amino acids. Germline CDR1 SEHNR, CDR2 FQNEAQ (reference sequence). V gave up 3 bases and J gave up 4 bases, with 17 bases separating them. The CDR3 loop is CASSFGSGAAADTQYF. CDR3 in DNA: TGTGCCAGCAGCTTTGGCTCGGGAGCTGCGGCAGATACGCAGTATTTT. The whole variable domain, filled in from reference TRBV7-9 and TRBJ2-3, reads DTGVSQNPRHKITKRGQNVTFRCDPISEHNRLYWYRQTLGQGPEFLTYFQNEAQLEKSRLLSDRFSAERPKGSFSTLEIQRTEQGDSAMYLCASSFGSGAAADTQYFGPGTRLTVL.

The J gene is TRBJ2-1, the V gene TRBV6-1; D not certain. CDR3 size: 11 residues. Looked up from germline, CDR1 is MNHNS and CDR2 is SASEGT. Trimming stripped 2 bases from V and 5 bases from J, with 1 base between. CDR3 in amino acids: CASSENNEQFF. CDR3 sequence (DNA): TGTGCCAGCAGTGAAAACAATGAGCAGTTCTTC.

V usage is TRBV7-6 and J usage is TRBJ2-5; D not certain. Germline V lookup: CDR1 SGHVS, CDR2 FNYEAQ. There are 15 residues in the CDR3. The V and J ends lost 5 bases and 4 bases respectively, with 17 bases between them. CDR3 residues: CASSPRPQPGETQYF. DNA for the CDR3: TGTGCCAGCAGCCCTAGGCCGCAACCGGGAGAGACCCAGTACTTC.

Points on this clone: The sample carries other DNA sequences with the same CDR3. V and J are TRBV18 and TRBJ2-7; 10 bases match TRBD1. CDR1 and CDR2 from the germline V gene are KGHSH and LQKENI. J lost 4 bases, V lost 0 bases, and 6 bases had no gene match. The CDR3 runs to 16 residues. Written as DNA, the CDR3 is TGTGCCAGCTCACCACCGGGGACAGGGGTCTTGTACGAGCAGTACTTC. Translation: CASSPPGTGVLYEQYF.

The gene calls are TRBV5-3 and TRBJ2-1; the match to TRBD2 covers 7 bases. TRBV5-3 is an ORF, with its function uncertain. The length of the CDR3 is 15 residues. V gave up 6 bases and J gave up 3 bases; unmatched junction bases: 9. CDR3 sequence: CARKIGLGLYNEQFF. The CDR3 DNA follows: TGTGCCAGAAAGATAGGACTAGGGCTCTACAATGAGCAGTTCTTC.

This sequence joins TRBV4-3 and TRBJ1-3; the D gene is possibly TRBD1 (5 bases). Trimming pared 1 base from V and 4 bases from J, leaving 20 bases between. The CDR3 consists of 18 residues. Germline CDR1 is LGHNA and CDR2 is YSLEER. CDR3 residues: CASSQGSIRRGTGNTIYF. In DNA form, the CDR3 reads TGCGCCAGCAGCCAAGGGTCTATACGCCGCGGGACCGGAAACACCATATATTTT.

V gene TRBV29-1 combines with J gene TRBJ2-1; 9 bases match TRBD2. Trimming took 4 bases from V and 9 from J; bases not matched to a gene: 13. This CDR3 has 15 residues. The V gene's germline CDR1 is SQVTM and CDR2 ANQGSEA. The CDR3 DNA is TGCAGCGTTGTGGAGGGCGGGAGGGCCGGGGGTGAGCAGTTCTTC. Its translation: CSVVEGGRAGGEQFF.

J is TRBJ1-2 and V is TRBV11-3, with 8 positions matching TRBD1. Unmatched junction bases numbered 11, after V lost 2 bases and J lost 0 bases. CDR3 length equals 18 residues. The germline V gene encodes CDR1 SGHNT and CDR2 YENEEA. CDR3 region: CASSLWTGRDSANYGYTF. As DNA, the CDR3 is TGTGCCAGCAGCTTATGGACAGGGAGAGACTCAGCTAACTATGGCTACACCTTC.

The rearrangement links TRBV7-2 to TRBJ2-3; TRBD2 matches 7 bases. The CDR3 is 14 residues long. With 5 bases clipped from V and 7 bases from J, the junction kept 9 bases outside the gene matches. Germline assignment: CDR1 SGHTA and CDR2 FQGNSA. The chain's CDR3 is CASSPLAETYTQYF. The CDR3 DNA reads TGTGCCAGCAGCCCTCTAGCGGAAACTTATACGCAGTATTTT.

V usage is TRBV6-6 and J usage is TRBJ2-3; a weak D match, TRBD2 (5 bases). The CDR3 is made up of 14 amino acids. The V end was cut by 6 bases, the J end by 2 bases, with 12 bases between. Germline V gene sequence: CDR1 MNHNY, CDR2 SVGAGI (reference sequence). CDR3 sequence (DNA): TGTGCCAGCAGACTAGACCTTTACACAGATACGCAGTATTTT. Translating gives CASRLDLYTDTQYF.